This T cell receptor (beta chain) came from a study of human T cells and chemical hapten exposure. This CDR3 contains 13 residues. CDR1 is SQVTM and CDR2 is ANQGSEA in the germline V gene. Germline trimming cut 6 bases from V and 6 bases from J; bases unmatched to any gene: 5. Researchers extracted total RNA from unfractionated whole blood. TCRdb re-called the 5' RACE reads through MiXCR, storing one row per CDR3 protein. The table shows approximately 80,000 distinct CDR3 sequences, with approximately 16% occurring only once. The chain links TRBV29-1 to TRBJ2-1; TRBD2 matches 10 bases. This sequence was found in a female donor in good health. This CDR3 reads CSVAGGPLNEQFF. CDR3 in DNA: TGCAGCGTAGCGGGAGGGCCCCTCAATGAGCAGTTCTTC.